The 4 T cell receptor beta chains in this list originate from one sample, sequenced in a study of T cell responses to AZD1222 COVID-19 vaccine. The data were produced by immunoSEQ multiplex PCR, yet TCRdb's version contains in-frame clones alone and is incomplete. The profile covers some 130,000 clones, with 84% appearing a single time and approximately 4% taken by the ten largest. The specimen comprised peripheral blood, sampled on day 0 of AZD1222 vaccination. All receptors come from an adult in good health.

The CDR3 DNA sequence: TGTGCCAGTAGTATAGATCTAGCGGGGGAGGAGACCCAGTACTTC. Its translation: CASSIDLAGEETQYF. This chain uses TRBV19 with TRBJ2-5, with 10 bases aligning to TRBD2. Germline-derived CDR1 and CDR2 are LNHDA and SQIVND (reference sequence). V lost 0 bases, J lost 5 bases, and 3 bases stayed unmatched. This CDR3 is 15 amino acids long.

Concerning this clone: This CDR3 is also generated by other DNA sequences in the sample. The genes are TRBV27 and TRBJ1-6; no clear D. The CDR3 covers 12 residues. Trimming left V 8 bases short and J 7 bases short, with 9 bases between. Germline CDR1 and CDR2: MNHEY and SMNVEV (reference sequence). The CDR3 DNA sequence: TGTGCCAGCCGACTCCTCAATTCACCCCTCCACTTT. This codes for CASRLLNSPLHF.

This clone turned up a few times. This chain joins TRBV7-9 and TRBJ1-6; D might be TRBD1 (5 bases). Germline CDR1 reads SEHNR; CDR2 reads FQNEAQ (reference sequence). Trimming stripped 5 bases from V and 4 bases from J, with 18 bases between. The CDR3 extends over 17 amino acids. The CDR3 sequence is CASSLQGEGFYNSPLHF. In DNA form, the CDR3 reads TGTGCCAGCAGCCTCCAGGGAGAGGGTTTTTATAATTCACCCCTCCACTTT.

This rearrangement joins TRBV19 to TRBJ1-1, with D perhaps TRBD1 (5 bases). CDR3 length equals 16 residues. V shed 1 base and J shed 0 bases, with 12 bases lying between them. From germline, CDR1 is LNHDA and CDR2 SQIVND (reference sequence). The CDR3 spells CASSIGAGLMNTEAFF. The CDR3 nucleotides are TGTGCCAGTAGTATAGGGGCAGGGTTGATGAACACTGAAGCTTTCTTT.